The 29 T cell receptor beta chains in this list originate from one sample, sequenced in a study of T-cell reconstitution after alpha-beta-depleted transplantation in children. TCRbeta library preparation incorporated unique molecular identifiers. TCRdb redid the calling of the PCR reads with MiXCR, one entry per CDR3 protein. The repertoire holds 540,000 or so distinct CDR3 sequences, with under 30% as singletons. Material: PBMCs, mostly from graft donor cells, obtained 360 days after TCRalphabeta/CD19-depleted stem cell transplant. The source is a boy in the first two years of life who had a stem cell transplant for acute myeloid leukemia, so the T cells may come from the graft donor.

This clonotype appeared a few times. The DNA of the CDR3 is TGCAGTGCTAGAGAGGGAGGGACCCTGGGGGCCAACGTCCTGACTTTC. It translates to CSAREGGTLGANVLTF. The J gene is TRBJ2-6, the V gene TRBV20-1; 7 bases line up with TRBD2. CDR3 length: 16 amino acids. Germline lookup yields CDR1 DFQATT and CDR2 SNEGSKA (reference sequence). With V trimmed by 0 bases and J by 4 bases, 6 bases remained unmatched.

The genes are TRBV20-1 and TRBJ1-6; unclear D gene. The CDR3 runs to 13 residues. Deletions cut 1 base from V and 1 base from J, with 2 bases between. Germline loops: CDR1 DFQATT, CDR2 SNEGSKA (reference sequence). The CDR3: CSARGSYNSPLHF. CDR3 sequence (DNA): TGCAGTGCTAGAGGATCCTATAATTCACCCCTCCACTTT.

This clonotype was counted between two and nine times. The chain links TRBV7-3 to TRBJ2-5; the D gene is possibly TRBD2 (6 bases). Germline V gene sequence: CDR1 SGHTA, CDR2 FQGTGA. V gave up 5 bases and J gave up 5 bases, with 15 bases separating them. The CDR3 runs to 14 residues. The CDR3 region is CASSPSGLFETQYF. The CDR3, as DNA: TGTGCCAGCAGCCCAAGCGGGCTCTTCGAGACCCAGTACTTC.

The V call is TRBV3-1, the J call TRBJ2-1; the match to TRBD2 covers 7 bases. Trimming cost V 0 bases and J 0 bases; bases outside gene matches: 5. Germline V gene sequence: CDR1 LGHDT, CDR2 YNNKEL (reference sequence). This CDR3 has 17 amino acids. The CDR3 here is CASSQDSSSGSYNEQFF. In DNA form, the CDR3 reads TGTGCCAGCAGCCAAGATTCCTCTAGCGGCTCCTACAATGAGCAGTTCTTC.

Of note for this clonotype: This likely comes from a read error, as the CDR3 has no conserved phenylalanine or tryptophan at its end. The chain has TRBV7-9 and TRBJ1-1; D is perhaps TRBD1 (5 bases). CDR1 SEHNR and CDR2 FQNEAQ come from the germline V gene (reference sequence). This CDR3 is 14 amino acids long. Deletions cut 4 bases from V and 1 base from J, with 10 bases between. CDR3 sequence reads: CASSSGGANTEAFY. The CDR3 DNA is TGTGCCAGCAGCTCGGGGGGAGCGAACACTGAAGCTTTCTAT.

There are a few counts of this clonotype. The chain combines TRBV4-2 with TRBJ1-1; weak D call: TRBD1 (5 bases). The CDR3 consists of 14 residues. V shed 0 bases and J shed 6 bases, with 11 bases lying between them. Germline values: CDR1 LGHNA, CDR2 YNFKEQ. CDR3 in amino acids: CASSQEGRGAEAFF. DNA for the CDR3: TGTGCCAGCAGCCAAGAGGGACGGGGGGCTGAAGCTTTCTTT.

The chain has TRBV7-2 and TRBJ2-1; D gene unclear. Germline CDR1 is SGHTA and CDR2 is FQGNSA. V lost 4 bases to trimming and J lost 0 bases, with 7 bases between them. CDR3 length: 14 amino acids. The CDR3 here is CASSWPSSYNEQFF. CDR3 nucleotide sequence: TGTGCCAGCAGCTGGCCCAGCTCCTACAATGAGCAGTTCTTC.

There are many counts of this clonotype. CDR3 nucleotide sequence: TGTGCCAGCAGTTTAACCACTGAAGCTTTCTTT. Encoded protein: CASSLTTEAFF. The chain uses TRBV12-3 or TRBV12-4 and TRBJ1-1; D ambiguous. Trimming removed 2 bases at V and 4 bases at J, with 2 bases between. The CDR3 covers 11 residues.

The chain recombines TRBV7-2 with TRBJ2-7; no definite D call. Germline V gene data show CDR1 as SGHTA and CDR2 as FQGNSA. With 1 base removed from V and 0 bases from J, the gap between germline ends came to 13 bases. The CDR3 has 16 residues. CDR3 bases: TGTGCCAGCAGCTTAGAAGTCCTAGGAGCCTCCTACGAGCAGTACTTC. This translates into CASSLEVLGASYEQYF.

In its sample, this clonotype was seen many times. The chain carries TRBV5-1 and TRBJ2-7; 8 bases match TRBD1. Germline V gene data show CDR1 as SGHRS and CDR2 as YFSETQ. This CDR3 region has 15 residues. V trimming: 1 base; J trimming: 3 bases; junction bases outside the gene matches: 6. In DNA form, the CDR3 reads TGCGCCAGCAGCTTGATTTCTGGACAGGGCTACGAGCAGTACTTC. Residues: CASSLISGQGYEQYF.

In this sample, this clonotype turned up many times. The V and J genes are TRBV6-5 and TRBJ2-2; D is unresolved. Looked up from germline, CDR1 is MNHEY and CDR2 is SVGAGI. This CDR3 region has 17 residues. The V gene lost 0 bases and the J gene lost 2 bases, with 13 bases spanning the gap. The CDR3 DNA reads as TGTGCCAGCAGTTACTCCTGGCTTAGGGATAACACCGGGGAGCTGTTTTTT. Protein product: CASSYSWLRDNTGELFF.

In its sample, this clonotype was seen many times. The chain carries TRBV7-2 and TRBJ1-2; D unclear. Germline loops: CDR1 SGHTA, CDR2 FQGNSA. Trimming took off 5 bases at V and 4 bases at J, with 17 bases between the two ends. This CDR3 is built from 15 residues. CDR3 loop: CASSHPGVSSYGYTF. The CDR3 coding sequence is TGTGCCAGCAGCCACCCCGGGGTTTCTTCCTATGGCTACACCTTC.

This chain links TRBV5-1 with TRBJ2-7, with D possibly matching TRBD1 (5 bases). Trimming took off 0 bases at V and 2 bases at J, with 24 bases between the two ends. From germline, CDR1 is SGHRS and CDR2 YFSETQ. The CDR3 covers 19 residues. Written as DNA, the CDR3 is TGCGCCAGCAGCTTGGTCCCACCGGCAGGGAACCTCTATACCTACGAGCAGTACGTC. It translates to CASSLVPPAGNLYTYEQYV.

This clonotype was detected many times. The V gene is TRBV20-1, the J gene TRBJ2-7; the D call may be TRBD1 or TRBD2 (6 bases each). The CDR3 spans 13 residues. Between the trimmed V and J ends, which lost 6 bases and 5 bases, there was a span of 17 bases. The germline CDR1 and CDR2 sequences are DFQATT and SNEGSKA (reference sequence). The CDR3 bases are TGCAGTGCCGCGGGACATAGCGAGAACGAGCAGTACTTC. Translation gives CSAAGHSENEQYF.

This clonotype came up a few times. The gene calls are TRBV29-1 and TRBJ1-1; possible D gene TRBD1, 6 bases. Germline assignment: CDR1 SQVTM and CDR2 ANQGSEA. V was cut by 4 bases and J by 7 bases, with 10 bases left in between. This CDR3 is built from 11 residues. CDR3 protein: CSVGRGGEAFF. CDR3 sequence (DNA): TGCAGCGTTGGAAGGGGGGGTGAAGCTTTCTTT.

Many counts were recorded for this clonotype. The chain recombines TRBV5-1 with TRBJ1-1, with TRBD1 as a possible D gene (5 bases). The germline V gene encodes CDR1 SGHRS and CDR2 YFSETQ. CDR3 length equals 16 residues. The ends were cut back, 0 bases at V and 2 bases at J, with 14 bases in the middle. In DNA form, the CDR3 reads TGCGCCAGCAGCTTGGGGGGGGAGGGACGAAACACTGAAGCTTTCTTT. Translation gives CASSLGGEGRNTEAFF.

The chain is built from TRBV27 and TRBJ1-5; TRBD1 is a possible D gene (5 bases). The CDR3 is made up of 13 amino acids. The V end was cut by 6 bases, the J end by 4 bases, with 10 bases between. Germline lookup yields CDR1 MNHEY and CDR2 SMNVEV (reference sequence). The CDR3 DNA sequence: TGTGCCAGCAGCCACCAGGGAAATCAGCCCCAGCATTTT. Translating gives CASSHQGNQPQHF.

This clonotype showed up just a few times. The J gene is TRBJ2-3, the V gene TRBV12-5, with a tentative D call TRBD2 (8 bases). The germline V and J ends were trimmed by 7 bases and 2 bases, with 16 bases remaining between them. Germline values: CDR1 LGHNT, CDR2 FRNRAP. The CDR3 consists of 15 residues. The CDR3 spells CASVPGGGPTDTQYF. CDR3 DNA: TGTGCTAGTGTCCCGGGAGGGGGCCCCACAGATACGCAGTATTTT.

This clonotype appeared a few times. J is TRBJ2-3 and V is TRBV7-6; D gene unclear. The V and J ends lost 1 base and 0 bases respectively, with 8 bases between them. Looked up from germline, CDR1 is SGHVS and CDR2 is FNYEAQ. There are 15 residues in the CDR3. The CDR3 spells CASSLDSDSTDTQYF. CDR3 coding DNA: TGTGCCAGCAGCTTAGATTCGGATAGCACAGATACGCAGTATTTT.

The chain employs TRBV20-1 and TRBJ2-5, with a tentative D call TRBD1 (5 bases). The ends were cut back, 1 base at V and 1 base at J, with 13 bases in the middle. Germline V gives CDR1 DFQATT, CDR2 SNEGSKA (reference sequence). The length of the CDR3 is 15 residues. The CDR3 DNA is TGCAGTGCTAGAGGCAAATGGGGCATCCAAGAGACCCAGTACTTC. Protein: CSARGKWGIQETQYF.

This clonotype was seen more than once but under ten times. The J gene is TRBJ2-5, the V gene TRBV6-5, with D perhaps TRBD2 (5 bases). Germline-derived CDR1 and CDR2 are MNHEY and SVGAGI. The V and J ends lost 5 bases and 4 bases respectively, with 17 bases between them. The CDR3 spans 15 residues. This CDR3 is CASSLPGLGVETQYF. In nucleotides, the CDR3 is TGTGCCAGCAGTCTACCCGGCCTCGGGGTAGAGACCCAGTACTTC.

The V and J genes are TRBV5-6 and TRBJ1-5, with 8 nucleotides matching TRBD1. This CDR3 comprises 16 residues. Germline loops: CDR1 SGHDT, CDR2 YYEEEE. J lost 4 bases, V lost 4 bases, and 10 bases had no gene match. CDR3 nucleotides: TGTGCCAGCAGCCTACAAGACAGGGGTGCTAATCAGCCCCAGCATTTT. Protein product: CASSLQDRGANQPQHF.

The chain is built from TRBV12-3 or TRBV12-4 and TRBJ1-4, with TRBD1 identical over 11 bases. V shed 4 bases and J 8 bases; nucleotides not matched to a gene: 12. The CDR3 consists of 17 residues. The CDR3 sequence: CASSSTPDRGRNEKLFF. Written as DNA, the CDR3 is TGTGCCAGCAGTTCAACACCGGACAGGGGGCGAAACGAAAAACTGTTTTTT.

V is TRBV20-1 and J is TRBJ2-7, with TRBD2 matching 11 bases. Losses at the gene ends were 1 base for V and 4 bases for J; bases not matched to a gene: 6. Germline lookup yields CDR1 DFQATT and CDR2 SNEGSKA (reference sequence). The CDR3 runs to 15 residues. CDR3 nucleotides: TGCAGTGCTAGAGCGACTAGCGGGGTTGGGTACGAGCAGTACGTC. Protein sequence: CSARATSGVGYEQYV.

The V and J genes are TRBV5-1 and TRBJ1-5; 7 bases align to TRBD1. The CDR3 is made up of 15 amino acids. Germline CDR1 and CDR2: SGHRS and YFSETQ. V lost 1 base to trimming and J lost 2 bases; unmatched junction nucleotides: 3. The CDR3 reads CASSLTGVGNQPQHF. CDR3 DNA: TGCGCCAGCAGCTTGACAGGGGTCGGCAATCAGCCCCAGCATTTT. Complete variable domain (other parts from reference TRBV5-1 and TRBJ1-5): KAGVTQTPRYLIKTRGQQVTLSCSPISGHRSVSWYQQTPGQGLQFLFEYFSETQRNKGNFPGRFSGRQFSNSRSEMNVSTLELGDSALYLCASSLTGVGNQPQHFGDGTRLSIL.

This clonotype occurred once. CDR3 in amino acids: CASGQSIYEQYF. The DNA for the CDR3 is TGTGCCAGCGGACAGAGTATCTACGAGCAGTACTTC. This sequence joins TRBV6-2 or TRBV6-3 and TRBJ2-7, with D tentatively TRBD1 (6 bases). From germline, CDR1 is MNHEY and CDR2 SVGEGT. V was clipped by 8 bases and J by 3 bases, with 11 bases between them. The CDR3 length is 12 residues.

This clonotype has a handful of counts. The chain combines TRBV10-3 with TRBJ2-2, with 9 nucleotides matching TRBD1. This CDR3 has 17 residues. With 8 bases clipped from V and 2 bases from J, the junction kept 12 bases outside the gene matches. CDR1 and CDR2 (germline): ENHRY, SYGVKD. CDR3 protein: CAISGHRDRANTGELFF. The CDR3 DNA follows: TGTGCCATCTCGGGGCACCGGGACAGGGCTAACACCGGGGAGCTGTTTTTT.

The chain recombines TRBV20-1 with TRBJ2-3; TRBD2 aligns across 8 bases. Germline V CDR1 and CDR2: DFQATT, SNEGSKA (reference sequence). There are 12 residues in the CDR3. Unmatched junction bases numbered 4, after V lost 6 bases and J lost 5 bases. Here the CDR3 DNA reads TGCAGTGCCGGGGGGGCAGGAGATACGCAGTATTTT. Its protein product is CSAGGAGDTQYF.

This clonotype was observed at least ten times. The J gene is TRBJ1-1, the V gene TRBV7-2; the D is unclear. Trimming removed 1 base at V and 3 bases at J, with 3 bases between. Germline values: CDR1 SGHTA, CDR2 FQGNSA. The CDR3 is 12 residues long. CDR3 sequence: CASSLVDTEAFF. As DNA, the CDR3 is TGTGCCAGCAGCTTAGTGGACACTGAAGCTTTCTTT.